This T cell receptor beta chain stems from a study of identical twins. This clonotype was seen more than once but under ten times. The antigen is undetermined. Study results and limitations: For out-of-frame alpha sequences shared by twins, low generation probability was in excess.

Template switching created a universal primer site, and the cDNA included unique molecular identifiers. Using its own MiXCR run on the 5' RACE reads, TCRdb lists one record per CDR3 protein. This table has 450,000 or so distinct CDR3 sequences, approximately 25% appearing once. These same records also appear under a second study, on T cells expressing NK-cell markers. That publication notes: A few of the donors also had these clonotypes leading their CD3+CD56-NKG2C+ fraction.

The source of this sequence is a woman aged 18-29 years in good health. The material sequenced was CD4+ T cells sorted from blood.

This CDR3 is CASSWGLAGGKLRTDTQYF. The CDR3 DNA sequence: TGTGCCAGCAGTTGGGGACTAGCGGGGGGCAAACTACGCACAGATACGCAGTATTTT. The chain uses TRBV11-1 and TRBJ2-3; 15 nucleotides agree with TRBD2. Germline V CDR1 and CDR2: SGHAT, FQDESV (reference sequence). The CDR3 consists of 19 residues. After removal of 6 bases from V and 1 base from J, the junction contained 11 bases not matched to a gene.